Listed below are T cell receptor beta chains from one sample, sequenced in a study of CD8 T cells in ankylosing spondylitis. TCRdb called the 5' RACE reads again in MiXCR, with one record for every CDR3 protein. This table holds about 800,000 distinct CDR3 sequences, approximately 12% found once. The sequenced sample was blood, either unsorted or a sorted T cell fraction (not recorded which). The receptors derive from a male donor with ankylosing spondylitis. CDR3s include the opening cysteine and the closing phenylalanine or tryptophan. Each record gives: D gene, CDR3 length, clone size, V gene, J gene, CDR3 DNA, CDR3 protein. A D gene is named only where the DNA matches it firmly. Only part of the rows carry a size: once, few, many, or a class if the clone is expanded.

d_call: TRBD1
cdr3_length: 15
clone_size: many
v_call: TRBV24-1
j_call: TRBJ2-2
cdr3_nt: TGTGCCACCAGCAGGGACAGGGACGGCACCGGGGAGCTGTTTTTT
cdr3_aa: CATSRDRDGTGELFF

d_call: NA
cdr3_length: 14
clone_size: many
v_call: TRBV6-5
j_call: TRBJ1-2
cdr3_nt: TGTGCCAGCAGTTACTCAGGGCCAAACTATGGCTACACCTTC
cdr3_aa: CASSYSGPNYGYTF

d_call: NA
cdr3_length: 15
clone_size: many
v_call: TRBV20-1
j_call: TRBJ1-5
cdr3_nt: TGCAGTGCTAGAGATTTCGGTGAATCCAATCAGCCCCAGCATTTT
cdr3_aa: CSARDFGESNQPQHF

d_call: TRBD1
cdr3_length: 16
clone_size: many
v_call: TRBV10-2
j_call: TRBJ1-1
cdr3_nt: TGCGCCAGCACATTCCCGGGACAGGGGATGAACACTGAAGCTTTCTTT
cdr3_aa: CASTFPGQGMNTEAFF

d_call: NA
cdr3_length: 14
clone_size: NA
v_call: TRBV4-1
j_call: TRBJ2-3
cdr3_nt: TGCGCCAGCAGCCAAGCGATTGTATTAGATACGCAGTATTTT
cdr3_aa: CASSQAIVLDTQYF

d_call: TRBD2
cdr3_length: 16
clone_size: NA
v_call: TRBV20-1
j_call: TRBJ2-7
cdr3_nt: TGCAGTGCTACGGGGTATAGCGGGAGGCTCTCCTACGAGCAGTACTTC
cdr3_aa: CSATGYSGRLSYEQYF

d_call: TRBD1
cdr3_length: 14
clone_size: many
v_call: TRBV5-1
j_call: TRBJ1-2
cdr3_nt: TGCGCCAGCAGCGCGGACAGGGGGCGCGATGGCTACACCTTC
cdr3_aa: CASSADRGRDGYTF

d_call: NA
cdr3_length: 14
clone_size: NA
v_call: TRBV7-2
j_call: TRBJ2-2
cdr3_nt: TGTGCCAGCAGCTCGTTACTAGATTCCGGGGAGCTGTTTTTT
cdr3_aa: CASSSLLDSGELFF

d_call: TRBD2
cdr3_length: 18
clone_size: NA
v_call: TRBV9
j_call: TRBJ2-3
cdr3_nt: TGTGCCAGCAGCGTAAGCCCCTGGAGGGGCGGGGGGCGGGATACGCAGTATTTT
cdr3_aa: CASSVSPWRGGGRDTQYF

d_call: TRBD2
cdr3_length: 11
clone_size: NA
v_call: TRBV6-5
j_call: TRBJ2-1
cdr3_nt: TGTGCCAGCGGGCGGGGGGGTGAGCAGTTCTTC
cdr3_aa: CASGRGGEQFF

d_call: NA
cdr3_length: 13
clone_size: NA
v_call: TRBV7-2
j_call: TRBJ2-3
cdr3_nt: TGTGCCGGACAGACGGTCCTAACAGATACGCAGTATTTT
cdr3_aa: CAGQTVLTDTQYF

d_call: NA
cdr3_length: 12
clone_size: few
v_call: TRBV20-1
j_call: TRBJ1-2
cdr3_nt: TGCAGTGCTAGGTGGGGGGGGCACGGCTACACCTTC
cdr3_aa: CSARWGGHGYTF

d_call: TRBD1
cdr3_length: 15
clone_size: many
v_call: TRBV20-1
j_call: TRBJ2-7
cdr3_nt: TGCAGTGCTAGAGATCCCGGGACAGGGTCCTACGAGCAGTACTTC
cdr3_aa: CSARDPGTGSYEQYF

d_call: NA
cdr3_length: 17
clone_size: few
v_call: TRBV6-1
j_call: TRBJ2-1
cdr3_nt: TGTGCCAGCCGCCGACAGCTCCAAGGAATGTCCTACAATGAGCAGTTCTTC
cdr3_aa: CASRRQLQGMSYNEQFF

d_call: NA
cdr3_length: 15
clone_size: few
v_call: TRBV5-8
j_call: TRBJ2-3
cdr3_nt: TGTGCCAGCAGCGCCTCTTTAACCTACACAGATACGCAGTATTTT
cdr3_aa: CASSASLTYTDTQYF

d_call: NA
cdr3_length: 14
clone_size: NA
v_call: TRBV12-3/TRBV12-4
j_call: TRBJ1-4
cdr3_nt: TGTGCCAGCACCTTAGGGACCTGGGGTGAAAAACTGTTTTTT
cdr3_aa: CASTLGTWGEKLFF

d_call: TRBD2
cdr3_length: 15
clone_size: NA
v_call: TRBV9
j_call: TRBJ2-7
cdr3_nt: TGTGCCAGCAGCGTTTCTAGCGGGGGAACCTACGAGCAGTACTTC
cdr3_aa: CASSVSSGGTYEQYF

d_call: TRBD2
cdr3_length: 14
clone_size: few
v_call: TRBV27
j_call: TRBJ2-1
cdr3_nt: TGTGCCAGCAGTTTAACGCGGGAGAGGAATGAGCAGTTCTTC
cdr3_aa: CASSLTRERNEQFF

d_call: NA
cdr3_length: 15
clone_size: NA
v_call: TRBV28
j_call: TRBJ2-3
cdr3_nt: TGTGCCAGCAGTCCCCCCCCAGGGAGGACAGATACGCAGTATTTT
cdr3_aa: CASSPPPGRTDTQYF

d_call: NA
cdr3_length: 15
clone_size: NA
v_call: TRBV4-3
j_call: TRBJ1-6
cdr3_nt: TGCGCCAGCAGCCAAGAGTACAGGGAGGATTCACCCCTCCACTTT
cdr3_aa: CASSQEYREDSPLHF

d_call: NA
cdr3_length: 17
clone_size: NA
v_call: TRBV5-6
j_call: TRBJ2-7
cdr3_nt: TGTGCCAGCAGCAGACTACCGTTACCCTACTATGACTACGAGCAGTACTTC
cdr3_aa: CASSRLPLPYYDYEQYF

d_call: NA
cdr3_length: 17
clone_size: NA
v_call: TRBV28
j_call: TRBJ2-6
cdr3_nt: TGTGCCAGCAGTTTATGGGATCTTAGTTCTGGGGCCAACGTCCTGACTTTC
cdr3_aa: CASSLWDLSSGANVLTF

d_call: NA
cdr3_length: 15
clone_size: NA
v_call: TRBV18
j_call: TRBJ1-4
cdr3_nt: TGTGCCAGCTCCGACCGGGGTTCAACTAATGAAAAACTGTTTTTT
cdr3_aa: CASSDRGSTNEKLFF

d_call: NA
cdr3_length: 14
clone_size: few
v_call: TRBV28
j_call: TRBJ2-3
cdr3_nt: TGTGCCAGCAGTTTAGTGGGCCGCGCAGATACGCAGTATTTT
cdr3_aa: CASSLVGRADTQYF

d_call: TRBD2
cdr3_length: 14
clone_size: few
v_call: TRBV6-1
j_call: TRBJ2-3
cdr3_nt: TGTGCCAGCCGGGAAGCGGGGGACCCAGATACGCAGTATTTT
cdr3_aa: CASREAGDPDTQYF

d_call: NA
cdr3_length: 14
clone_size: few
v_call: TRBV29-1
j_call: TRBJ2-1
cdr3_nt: TGCAGCGTTGAAGGGGTTGGGGGTTACAATGAGCAGTTCTTC
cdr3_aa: CSVEGVGGYNEQFF

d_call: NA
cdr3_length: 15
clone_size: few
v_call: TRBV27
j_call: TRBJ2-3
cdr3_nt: TGTGCCAGCAGTTTAATGGGGGGCGCGGTCGATACGCAGTATTTT
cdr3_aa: CASSLMGGAVDTQYF

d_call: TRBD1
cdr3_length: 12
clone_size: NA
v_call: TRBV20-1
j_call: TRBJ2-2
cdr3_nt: TGCAGTGCAAACCAGGGGGCCGGGGAGCTGTTTTTT
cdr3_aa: CSANQGAGELFF

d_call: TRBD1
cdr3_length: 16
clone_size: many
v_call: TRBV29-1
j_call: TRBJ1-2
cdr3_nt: TGCAGCGTTGGACAGGGGGGAGACCAAGCTAACTATGGCTACACCTTC
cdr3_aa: CSVGQGGDQANYGYTF

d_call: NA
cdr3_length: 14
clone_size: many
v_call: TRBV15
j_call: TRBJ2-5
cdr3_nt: TGTGCCACCAGCAGAGCTTCTAGCGAAGAGACCCAGTACTTC
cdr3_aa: CATSRASSEETQYF

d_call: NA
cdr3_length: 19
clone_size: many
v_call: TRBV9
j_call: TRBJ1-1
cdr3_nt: TGTGCCAGCAGCGTAGGAGGGGGTGGGGGGCGACCGGGGAACACTGAAGCTTTCTTT
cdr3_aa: CASSVGGGGGRPGNTEAFF

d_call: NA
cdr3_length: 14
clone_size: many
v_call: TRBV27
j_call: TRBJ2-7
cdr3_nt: TGTGCCAGCAGTTGGAACGGCGGACCGGGGGAGCAGTACTTC
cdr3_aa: CASSWNGGPGEQYF

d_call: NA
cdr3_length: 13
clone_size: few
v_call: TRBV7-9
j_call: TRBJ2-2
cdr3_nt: TGTGCCAGCAGCAGGGACTGGTCCGGGGAGCTGTTTTTT
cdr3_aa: CASSRDWSGELFF

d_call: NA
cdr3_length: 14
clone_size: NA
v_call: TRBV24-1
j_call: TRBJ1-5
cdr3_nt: TGTGCCACCAGTGATTTTGCGGGCAATCAGCCCCAGCATTTT
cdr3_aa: CATSDFAGNQPQHF

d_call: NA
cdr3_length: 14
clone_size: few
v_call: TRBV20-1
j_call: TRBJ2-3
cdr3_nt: TGCAGTGCTAAAGACAGTTCCAGGACAGATACGCAGTATTTT
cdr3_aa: CSAKDSSRTDTQYF